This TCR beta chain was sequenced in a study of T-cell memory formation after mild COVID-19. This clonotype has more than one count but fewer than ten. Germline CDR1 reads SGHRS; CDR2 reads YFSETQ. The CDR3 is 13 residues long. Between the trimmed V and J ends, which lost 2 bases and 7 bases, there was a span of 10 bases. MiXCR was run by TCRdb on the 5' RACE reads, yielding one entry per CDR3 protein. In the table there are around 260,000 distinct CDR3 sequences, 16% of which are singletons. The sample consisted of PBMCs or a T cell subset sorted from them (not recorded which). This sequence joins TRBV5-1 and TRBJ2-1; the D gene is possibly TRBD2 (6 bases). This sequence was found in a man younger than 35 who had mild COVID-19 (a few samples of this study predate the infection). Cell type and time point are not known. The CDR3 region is CASSFAGRNEQFF. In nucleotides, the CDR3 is TGCGCCAGCAGCTTCGCAGGGAGGAATGAGCAGTTCTTC.